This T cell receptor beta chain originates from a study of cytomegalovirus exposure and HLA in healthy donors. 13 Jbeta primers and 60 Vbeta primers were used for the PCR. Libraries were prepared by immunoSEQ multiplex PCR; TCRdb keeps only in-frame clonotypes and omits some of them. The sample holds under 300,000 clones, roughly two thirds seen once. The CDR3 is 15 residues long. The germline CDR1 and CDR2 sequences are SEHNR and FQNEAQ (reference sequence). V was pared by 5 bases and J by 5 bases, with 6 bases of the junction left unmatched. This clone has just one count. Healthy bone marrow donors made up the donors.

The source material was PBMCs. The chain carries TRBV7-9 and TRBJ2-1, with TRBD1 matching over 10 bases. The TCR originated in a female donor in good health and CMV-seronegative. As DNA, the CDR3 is TGTGCCAGCAGCCGCCGACAGGGGGCAGACAATGAGCAGTTCTTC. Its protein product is CASSRRQGADNEQFF.